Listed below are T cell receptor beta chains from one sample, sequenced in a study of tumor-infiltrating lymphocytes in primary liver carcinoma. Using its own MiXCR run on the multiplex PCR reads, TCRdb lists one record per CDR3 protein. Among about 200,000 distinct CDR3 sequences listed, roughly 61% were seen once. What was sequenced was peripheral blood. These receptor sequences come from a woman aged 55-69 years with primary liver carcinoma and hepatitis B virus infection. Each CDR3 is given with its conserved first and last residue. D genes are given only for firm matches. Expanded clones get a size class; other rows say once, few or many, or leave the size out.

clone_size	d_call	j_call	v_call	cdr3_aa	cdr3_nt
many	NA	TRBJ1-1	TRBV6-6	CASSYDLLRNTEAFF	TGTGCCAGCAGTTATGACCTACTTCGGAACACTGAAGCTTTCTTT
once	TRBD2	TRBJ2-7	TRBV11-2	CASSRTNGRTRSYEHYF	TGTGCCAGCAGTAGGACTAACGGGAGGACCAGGAGCTACGAGCACTACTTC
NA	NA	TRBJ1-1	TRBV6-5	CASRASVNTEAFF	TGTGCCAGCAGGGCATCCGTAAACACTGAAGCTTTCTTT
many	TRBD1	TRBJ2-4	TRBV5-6	CASSVSGQKNIQYF	TGTGCCAGCAGCGTATCGGGACAGAAAAACATTCAGTACTTC
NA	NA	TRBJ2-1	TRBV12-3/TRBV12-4	CASSPGKGEQFF	TGTGCCAGCAGCCCCGGAAAGGGTGAGCAGTTCTTC
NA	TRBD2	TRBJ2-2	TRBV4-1	CASSRSGTSGRGRNTGELVF	TGCGCCAGCAGCCGCTCCGGGACTAGCGGGAGGGGCAGGAACACCGGGGAGCTGGTTTTT
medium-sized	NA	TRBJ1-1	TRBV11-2	CASSSQAGMNTEAFF	TGTGCCAGCAGCTCCCAGGCTGGTATGAACACTGAAGCTTTCTTT
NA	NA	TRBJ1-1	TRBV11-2	CASGDLNSEALF	TGTGCCAGCGGAGATCTGAACAGTGAAGCTCTCTTT
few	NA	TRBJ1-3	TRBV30	CAWSRNTIYF	TGTGCCTGGAGTAGGAACACCATATATTTT
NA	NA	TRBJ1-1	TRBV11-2	CANGLEGNAEAFF	TGTGCCAACGGCTTAGAAGGGAACGCTGAAGCTTTCTTT
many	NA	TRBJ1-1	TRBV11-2	CASSSGQLLNTEAFF	TGTGCCAGCAGCTCAGGACAGCTACTGAACACTGAAGCTTTCTTT
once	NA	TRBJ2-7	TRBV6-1	CASSERSYEQYF	TGTGCCAGCAGCGAGAGGAGTTACGAGCAGTACTTC
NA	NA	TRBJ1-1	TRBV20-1	CSAKALTGNTEAFF	TGCAGTGCGAAGGCCCTCACGGGAAACACTGAAGCTTTCTTT
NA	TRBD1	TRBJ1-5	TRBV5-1	CASSYGQGNQPQHF	TGCGCCAGCAGCTACGGACAGGGGAATCAGCCCCAGCATTTT
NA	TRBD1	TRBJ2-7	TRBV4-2	CASSQDGQVRGQYF	TGTGCCAGCAGCCAAGACGGACAGGTTCGCGGGCAGTACTTC
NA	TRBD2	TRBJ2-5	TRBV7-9	CASSLWKTSGSRGETQYF	TGTGCCAGCAGCTTATGGAAGACTAGCGGGAGCAGGGGAGAGACCCAGTACTTC
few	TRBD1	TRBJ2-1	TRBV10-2	CASRDRQGATLNNEQFF	TGCGCCAGCAGAGATCGACAGGGGGCGACCCTAAACAATGAGCAGTTCTTC
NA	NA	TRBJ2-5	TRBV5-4	CANSLAGCKETQYF	TGTGCCAACAGCTTGGCGGGATGTAAAGAGACCCAGTACTTC
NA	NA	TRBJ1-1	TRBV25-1	CASTRTVTNTEAFF	TGTGCCAGCACAAGGACGGTTACGAACACTGAAGCTTTCTTT
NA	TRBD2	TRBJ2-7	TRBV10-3	CAISGSGLADSYEQYF	TGTGCCATCAGTGGGTCGGGACTAGCGGACTCCTACGAGCAGTACTTC
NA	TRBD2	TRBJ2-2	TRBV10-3	CAISESSGDPNTGELFF	TGTGCCATCAGTGAGTCAAGCGGGGACCCGAACACCGGGGAGCTGTTTTTT
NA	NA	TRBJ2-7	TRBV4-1	CASSQVVPSSCEQYF	TGCGCCAGCAGCCAAGTTGTCCCAAGTTCCTGCGAGCAGTACTTC
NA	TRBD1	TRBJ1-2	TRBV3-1	CASSPQRGQGNYGYTF	TGTGCCAGCAGCCCCCAACGGGGACAGGGGAACTATGGCTACACCTTC
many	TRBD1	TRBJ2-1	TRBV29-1	CSVFIDRGFLDEQFF	TGCAGCGTCTTCATAGACAGGGGGTTTTTGGATGAGCAGTTCTTC
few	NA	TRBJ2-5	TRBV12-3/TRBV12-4	CASSFGGTGTQYF	TGTGCCAGCAGTTTTGGGGGGACTGGGACCCAGTACTTC
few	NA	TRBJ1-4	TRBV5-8	CASNMGEGFNEKLFF	TGTGCCAGCAATATGGGCGAAGGGTTTAATGAAAAACTGTTTTTT
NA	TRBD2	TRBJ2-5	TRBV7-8	CASSLDTGTSGLRRTQYF	TGTGCCAGCAGCTTAGATACGGGCACTAGCGGCCTAAGGCGGACCCAGTACTTC
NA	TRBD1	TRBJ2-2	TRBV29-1	CGVESPTGGLGELLF	TGCGGCGTTGAATCCCCGACAGGGGGGCTCGGGGAGCTGCTTTTT
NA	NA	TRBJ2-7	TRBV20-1	CSARGHLSYEQYF	TGCAGTGCTAGAGGCCACCTCTCCTACGAGCAGTACTTC
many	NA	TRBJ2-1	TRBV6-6	CASTHGGSYNEQFF	TGTGCCAGCACCCACGGGGGTTCCTACAATGAGCAGTTCTTC
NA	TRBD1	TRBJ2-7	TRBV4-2	CASSQSGTGQYEQYF	TGTGCCAGCAGCCAATCGGGGACAGGGCAGTACGAGCAGTACTTC
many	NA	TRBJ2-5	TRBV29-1	CSVVAYQETQYF	TGCAGCGTCGTCGCGTACCAAGAGACCCAGTACTTC
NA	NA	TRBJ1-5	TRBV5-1	CASSQRPGGRQPRHF	TGCGCCAGCAGCCAGCGGCCCGGTGGTCGACAGCCCCGGCATTTT
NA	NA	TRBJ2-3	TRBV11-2	CAGSLQTESFTDTQYF	TGTGCCGGCAGCTTGCAGACAGAGTCTTTCACAGATACGCAGTATTTT
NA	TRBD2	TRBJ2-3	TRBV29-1	CSMMRGSTDTQYF	TGCAGCATGATGCGGGGGAGCACAGATACGCAGTATTTT
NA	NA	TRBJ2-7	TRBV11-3	CASSMEPLGIYEQYF	TGTGCCAGCAGCATGGAACCTCTAGGGATCTACGAGCAGTACTTC
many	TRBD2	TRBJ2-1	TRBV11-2	CASSRGTSGRSEQFF	TGTGCCAGCAGCCGCGGGACTAGCGGGAGGAGTGAGCAGTTCTTC
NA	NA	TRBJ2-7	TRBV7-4	CASSDGWGAYEQYF	TGTGCCAGCAGTGACGGGTGGGGGGCCTACGAGCAGTACTTC
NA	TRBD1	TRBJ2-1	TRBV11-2	CASTFDRGKGNEQFF	TGTGCCAGCACTTTCGACAGGGGAAAGGGTAATGAGCAGTTCTTC
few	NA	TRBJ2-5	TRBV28	CASSFMGGRQETQYF	TGTGCCAGCAGTTTCATGGGGGGGCGGCAAGAGACCCAGTACTTC
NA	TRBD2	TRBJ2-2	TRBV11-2	CACSTWTSAANTGELFF	TGTGCCTGCAGTACCTGGACTAGCGCCGCGAACACCGGGGAGCTGTTTTTT
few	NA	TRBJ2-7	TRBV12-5	CASGLGTYEQYF	TGTGCTAGTGGTTTGGGGACCTACGAGCAGTACTTC
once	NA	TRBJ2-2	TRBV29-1	CSAINWAGRVGEPFF	TGCAGCGCTATTAATTGGGCAGGGAGAGTCGGGGAGCCGTTTTTT
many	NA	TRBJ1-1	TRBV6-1	CASTAGRNTEAFF	TGTGCCAGCACCGCTGGACGAAACACTGAAGCTTTCTTT
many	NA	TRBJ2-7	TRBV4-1	CASSLRSVASTYEQYF	TGCGCCAGCAGCCTACGGTCGGTAGCGAGTACCTACGAGCAGTACTTC
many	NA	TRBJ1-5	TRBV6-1	CASSDRLPVGNQPQHF	TGTGCCAGCAGTGACCGCCTCCCAGTTGGCAATCAGCCCCAGCATTTT
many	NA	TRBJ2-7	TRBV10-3	CAIGQNYEQYF	TGTGCCATCGGCCAAAACTACGAGCAGTACTTC
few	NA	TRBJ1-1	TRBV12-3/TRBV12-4	CASSPRGAGTEAFF	TGTGCCAGCAGCCCTAGGGGGGCGGGGACTGAAGCTTTCTTT
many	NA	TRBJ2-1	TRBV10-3	CAISEGGSVYNEQFF	TGTGCCATCAGTGAGGGGGGGAGTGTTTACAATGAGCAGTTCTTC
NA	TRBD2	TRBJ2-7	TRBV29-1	CSVEVPETSGRAAGEQYF	TGCAGCGTTGAAGTCCCCGAGACTAGCGGGAGGGCTGCAGGTGAGCAGTACTTC
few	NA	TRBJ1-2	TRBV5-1	CASRSTGNYGYTF	TGCGCCAGCAGATCCACAGGGAACTATGGCTACACCTTC
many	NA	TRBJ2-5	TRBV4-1	CASSQLGLSTETQYF	TGCGCCAGCAGCCAACTGGGACTGAGTACGGAGACCCAGTACTTC
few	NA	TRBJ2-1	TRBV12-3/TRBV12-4	CASSFWENEQFF	TGTGCCAGCAGTTTTTGGGAAAATGAGCAGTTCTTC
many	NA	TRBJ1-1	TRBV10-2	CASRYRVDTEAFF	TGCGCCAGCAGGTACAGGGTGGACACTGAAGCTTTCTTT
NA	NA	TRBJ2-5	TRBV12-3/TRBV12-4	CASSSTGPGETQYF	TGTGCCAGCAGTTCCACGGGTCCCGGGGAGACCCAGTACTTC